This T cell receptor beta chain is drawn from a study of CD8 T cells in ankylosing spondylitis. The CDR3 covers 14 residues. CDR1 is MNHEY, CDR2 SMNVEV, per germline (reference sequence). Trimming removed 6 bases from V and 5 bases from J; junction bases left unmatched: 5. MiXCR was run by TCRdb on the 5' RACE reads, yielding one entry per CDR3 protein. Here the sample spans approximately 290,000 distinct CDR3 sequences, around 21% being singletons. This chain links TRBV27 with TRBJ2-1; 9 bases match TRBD2. The sample was blood, either unsorted or a sorted T cell fraction (not recorded which). The TCR was taken from a female donor with ankylosing spondylitis or in good health (not recorded which). The CDR3 region is CASRPGLANNEQFF. The CDR3 nucleotides are TGTGCCAGCAGACCGGGACTAGCAAACAATGAGCAGTTCTTC.